This T cell receptor (beta chain) was captured in a study of PD-1 blockade in classical Hodgkin lymphoma. Regarding the study as a whole: Patients with a complete response exhibited baseline diversity comparable to newly diagnosed patients. TCR diversity in CD4+, not CD8+, cells rose significantly by C4D1.

Notes on this clone: Its antigen is not identified.

Time point given: cycle 4 day 1 (C4D1), after five to seven weeks of nivolumab. Relapse was seen in all patients after autologous stem cell transplantation, and brentuximab vedotin exposure was variable. Complete response, partial response or progressive disease made up the best responses. Germline V gene sequence: CDR1 MDHEN, CDR2 SYDVKM. This CDR3 region has 11 residues. Repertoires were generated with immunoSEQ multiplex PCR, while TCRdb's copy carries only in-frame clones and drops some. The repertoire has tens of thousands of clones, approximately 94% of them found once; the top ten carry roughly 8%.

V usage is TRBV28 and J usage is TRBJ2-5; unclear D gene. The sample was peripheral blood mononuclear cells (PBMCs), taken before the fourth cycle of nivolumab. The clonotype originates from a human donor with classical Hodgkin lymphoma. CDR3 sequence reads: CAVSGHETQYF. The CDR3 region has the DNA TGTGCGGTTTCGGGTCACGAGACCCAGTACTTC.